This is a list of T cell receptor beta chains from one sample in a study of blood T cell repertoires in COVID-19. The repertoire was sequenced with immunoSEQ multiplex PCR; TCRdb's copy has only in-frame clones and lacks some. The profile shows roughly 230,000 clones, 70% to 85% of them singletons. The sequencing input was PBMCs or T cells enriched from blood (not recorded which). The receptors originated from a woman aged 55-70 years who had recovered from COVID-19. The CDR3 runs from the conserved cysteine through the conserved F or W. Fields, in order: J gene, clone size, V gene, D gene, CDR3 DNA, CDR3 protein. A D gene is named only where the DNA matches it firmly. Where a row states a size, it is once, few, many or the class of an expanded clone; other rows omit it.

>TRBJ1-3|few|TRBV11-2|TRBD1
TGTGCCAGCAGCCCACCCGGGACAGGGCTAAGCTCTGGAAACACCATATATTTT
CASSPPGTGLSSGNTIYF
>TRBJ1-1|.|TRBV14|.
TGTGCCAGCAGCGCGGGGTGGAATACTGAAGCTTTCTTT
CASSAGWNTEAFF
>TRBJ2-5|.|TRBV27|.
TGTGCCAGCAGTCCCCGACCGCCCACGACAGTAGAAGAGACCCAGTACTTC
CASSPRPPTTVEETQYF
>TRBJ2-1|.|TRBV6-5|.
TGTGCCAGCATTCTCTACAATGAGCAGTTCTTC
CASILYNEQFF
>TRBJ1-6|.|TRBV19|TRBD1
TGTGCCAGCACCGAGGGACAGGGGGGCTCACCCCTCCACTTT
CASTEGQGGSPLHF
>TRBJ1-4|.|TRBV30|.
TGTGCCTGGAGCAGGACAGTGAATGAAAAACTGTTTTTT
CAWSRTVNEKLFF
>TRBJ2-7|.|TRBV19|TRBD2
TGTGCCAGTAGTAGTAGGACTAGCGGGGGGAGCAACGAGCAGTACTTC
CASSSRTSGGSNEQYF
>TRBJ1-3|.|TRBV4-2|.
TGTGCCAGCAGCCAAGTTCCAGGGCTCTCTGGAAACACCATATATTTT
CASSQVPGLSGNTIYF
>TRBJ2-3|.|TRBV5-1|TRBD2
TGCGCCAGCAGAAGGGGAGAGCGGGGCGTGACAAATACGCAGTATTTT
CASRRGERGVTNTQYF
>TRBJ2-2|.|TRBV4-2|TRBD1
TGTGCCAGCAGCCCCAGGACAGGGTGGGACACCGGGGAGCTGTTTTTT
CASSPRTGWDTGELFF
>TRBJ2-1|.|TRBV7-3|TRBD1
TGTGCCAGCAGACTCCGGGACAGTAGCGATGAGCAGTTCTTC
CASRLRDSSDEQFF
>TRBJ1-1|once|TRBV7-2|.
TGTGCCAGCAGCTTAGGGAGAACTGAAGCTTTCTTT
CASSLGRTEAFF
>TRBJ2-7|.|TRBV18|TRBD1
TGTGCCAGCTCACCAGATCGAGGGGACAGGTCCCAGAGGTACGAGCAGTACTTC
CASSPDRGDRSQRYEQYF
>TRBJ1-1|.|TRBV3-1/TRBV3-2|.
TGTGCCAGCAGCGCCGCTGACAAGAACACTGAAGCTTTCTTT
CASSAADKNTEAFF
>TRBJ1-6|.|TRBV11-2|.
TGTGCCAGCAGCTTAGACCAGAATAATTCACCCCTCCACTTT
CASSLDQNNSPLHF
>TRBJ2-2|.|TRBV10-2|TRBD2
TGCGCCAGCAGTCCCGCGGGGGGCACCGGGGAGCTGTTTTTT
CASSPAGGTGELFF
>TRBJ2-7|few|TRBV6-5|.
TGTGCCAGCAGGCCCGGGTTTAACCACGAGCAGTACTTC
CASRPGFNHEQYF
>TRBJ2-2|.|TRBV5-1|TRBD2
TGCGCCAGCAGCGAGGCAGCGGGAGCTTCCGGGGAGCTGTTTTTT
CASSEAAGASGELFF
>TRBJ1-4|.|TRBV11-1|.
TGTGCCAGCAGCGCGGACAGAGTTAATGAAAAACTGTTTTTT
CASSADRVNEKLFF
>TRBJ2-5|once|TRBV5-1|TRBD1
TGCGCCAGCAGCTTGGAGGACAGGGGGCACGAGACCCAGTACTTC
CASSLEDRGHETQYF
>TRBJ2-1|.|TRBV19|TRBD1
TGTGCCAGTAGACCGGGACAGGGGTTTTTCGGTAACAATGAGCAGTTCTTC
CASRPGQGFFGNNEQFF
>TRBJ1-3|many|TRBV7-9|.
TGTGCCAGCAGCTTACCCGACAGGAACTCCGGAAACACCATATATTTT
CASSLPDRNSGNTIYF
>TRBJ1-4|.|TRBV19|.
TGTGCCAGTAGTAGGAGACAGGAGAGGAATGAAAAACTGTTTTTT
CASSRRQERNEKLFF
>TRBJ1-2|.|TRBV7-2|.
TGTGCCAGCAGCTCACGGTCCTCCTATGGCTACACCTTC
CASSSRSSYGYTF
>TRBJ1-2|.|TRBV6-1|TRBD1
TGTGCCAGCAGTGCCTGGGAGGACAGGGATAACTATGGCTACACCTTC
CASSAWEDRDNYGYTF
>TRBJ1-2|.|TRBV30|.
TGTGCCTGGAGTGTTAACTTCCTCTATGGCTACACCTTC
CAWSVNFLYGYTF
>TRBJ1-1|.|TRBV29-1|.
TGCAGCGTTGGGGACATCGGGAACACTGAAGCTTTCTTT
CSVGDIGNTEAFF
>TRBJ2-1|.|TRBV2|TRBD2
TGTGCCAGCAGTGAAGGACTAGCGGGAGGAGAGAATGAGCAGTTCTTC
CASSEGLAGGENEQFF
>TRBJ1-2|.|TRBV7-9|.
TGTGCCAGCAGCAGACAGGAGGCGAACTATGGCTACACCTTC
CASSRQEANYGYTF
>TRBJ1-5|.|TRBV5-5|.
TGTGCCAGCAGCTTAGACTTAGATCAGCCCCAGCATTTT
CASSLDLDQPQHF
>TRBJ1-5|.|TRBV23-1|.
TGCGCCAGCAGTCAATCCTTCACAGCCCCTTATAGCAATCAGCCCCAGCATTTT
CASSQSFTAPYSNQPQHF
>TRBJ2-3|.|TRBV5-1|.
TGCGCCAGCAGCCCTGTATTTAGCACAGATACGCAGTATTTT
CASSPVFSTDTQYF
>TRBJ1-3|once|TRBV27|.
TGTGCCAGCAGTCCCGGGGGAGGGTTAACTGGAAACACCATATATTTT
CASSPGGGLTGNTIYF
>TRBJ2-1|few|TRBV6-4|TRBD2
TGTGCCAGCAGGCTAGCGGGGCTTTACAATGAGCAGTTCTTC
CASRLAGLYNEQFF
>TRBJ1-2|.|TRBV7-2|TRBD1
TGTGCCAGCAATCGACAGGGAAACTATGGCTACACCTTC
CASNRQGNYGYTF
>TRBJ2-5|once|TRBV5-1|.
TGCGCCAGCAGCTCGTTGTACCAAGAGACCCAGTACTTC
CASSSLYQETQYF